These T cell receptor beta chains were read from a single sample in a study of blood T cell repertoires in COVID-19. Profiled with immunoSEQ multiplex PCR; TCRdb holds only in-frame clones, not every one. The repertoire holds around 300,000 clones, about 88% seen once, with around 2% in the top ten. The specimen was PBMCs or T cells enriched from blood (not recorded which). These receptors were taken from an older woman in a cohort exposed to, infected with or recovered from COVID-19 (not recorded which). CDR3s include the opening cysteine and the closing phenylalanine or tryptophan. A D gene is named only where the DNA matches it firmly. Size values are once, few and many counts, or a class for expanded clones, and some rows have none.

DNA | CDR3 | length | D | J | size | V
TGTGCCAGCAGTTACGGGGGGGTCACAGATACGCAGTATTTT | CASSYGGVTDTQYF | 14 | TRBD2 | TRBJ2-3 | few | TRBV6-2/TRBV6-3
TGTGCCAGCTCAAAGGACAGAGATAATTCACCCCTCCACTTT | CASSKDRDNSPLHF | 14 | . | TRBJ1-6 | . | TRBV18
TGTGCCAGCAGCACAGGACAGGGTAAGAACACTGAAGCTTTCTTT | CASSTGQGKNTEAFF | 15 | TRBD1 | TRBJ1-1 | . | TRBV7-9
TGTGCCAGCAGCTTTCCCGGGACTAGCGGGAGCAATGAGCAGTTCTTC | CASSFPGTSGSNEQFF | 16 | TRBD2 | TRBJ2-1 | . | TRBV7-9
TGTGCCACTGGACAGGACTCCACAGATACGCAGTATTTT | CATGQDSTDTQYF | 13 | TRBD1 | TRBJ2-3 | . | TRBV19
TGTGCCAGCAGCCAAGGGCAGACCCAGTACTTC | CASSQGQTQYF | 11 | . | TRBJ2-5 | . | TRBV3-1/TRBV3-2
TGTGCCAGCCAGCCCGCGGATAAGGCGAACACCGGGGAGCTGTTTTTT | CASQPADKANTGELFF | 16 | . | TRBJ2-2 | . | TRBV2
TGTGCCAGCAGCCCTAGCTCCATTGGAAACACCATATATTTT | CASSPSSIGNTIYF | 14 | . | TRBJ1-3 | once | TRBV11-2
TGTGCCAGCAGCTTAGAGGGACAGGGCGGCACTGAAGCTTTCTTT | CASSLEGQGGTEAFF | 15 | TRBD1 | TRBJ1-1 | . | TRBV11-2
TGTGCCAGCAGTTCCCCGGGACAGGGTAATGAAAAACTGTTTTTT | CASSSPGQGNEKLFF | 15 | TRBD1 | TRBJ1-4 | . | TRBV28
TGTGCCAGCAGTTTAGGAGGGAACACTGAAGCTTTCTTT | CASSLGGNTEAFF | 13 | . | TRBJ1-1 | . | TRBV28
TGTGCCAGCAGCTTCGACAGGTTACTTTACGAGCAGTACTTC | CASSFDRLLYEQYF | 14 | . | TRBJ2-7 | . | TRBV7-4
TGCGCCAGCAGCTTCTTGGTTCCGGGACAGGGCCAAGAGACCCAGTACTTC | CASSFLVPGQGQETQYF | 17 | TRBD1 | TRBJ2-5 | . | TRBV5-1
TGTGCCAGCACCGGGACAGGGGTTAACTATGGCTACACCTTC | CASTGTGVNYGYTF | 14 | TRBD1 | TRBJ1-2 | . | TRBV25-1
TGTGCCATCAGTGACCCCTGGGCGGGTCAAGGAGGTATCTATGGCTACACCTTC | CAISDPWAGQGGIYGYTF | 18 | . | TRBJ1-2 | . | TRBV10-3
TGTGCCAGCAGACCGAGACTAGTATCCTCCGATACGCAGTATTTT | CASRPRLVSSDTQYF | 15 | . | TRBJ2-3 | . | TRBV27
TGCGCCAGCAGTCAAACGGGAGGAACAGATACGCAGTATTTT | CASSQTGGTDTQYF | 14 | TRBD2 | TRBJ2-3 | . | TRBV23-1
TGTGCCAGCAGTTACTCGAGGGGGGGAGTCACAGATACGCAGTATTTT | CASSYSRGGVTDTQYF | 16 | . | TRBJ2-3 | . | TRBV6-5
TGTGCCAGCAGTTTATTGAGTACTGAAGCTTTCTTT | CASSLLSTEAFF | 12 | . | TRBJ1-1 | once | TRBV28
TGTGCCAGCAGTTACACGGGACTTATCAGTCAGCCCCAGCATTTT | CASSYTGLISQPQHF | 15 | . | TRBJ1-5 | . | TRBV6-2/TRBV6-3
TGTGCCAGCATGGGAGGGAGCACCGGGGAGCTGTTTTTT | CASMGGSTGELFF | 13 | TRBD2 | TRBJ2-2 | . | TRBV7-9
TGTGCCAGCAGTAGGGGACTCCAGAATCAGCCCCAGCATTTT | CASSRGLQNQPQHF | 14 | . | TRBJ1-5 | once | TRBV19
TGTGCCAGCAGGGGGGGGACAGGCTCAACCTACGAGCAGTACTTC | CASRGGTGSTYEQYF | 15 | . | TRBJ2-7 | . | TRBV7-9
TGTGCCAGCAGCCAACGGGGGACAGGGGGCTTCGGCTACACCTTC | CASSQRGTGGFGYTF | 15 | TRBD1 | TRBJ1-2 | . | TRBV3-1/TRBV3-2
TGTGCCTGGAGCCCCACAGGGAAGGGCACTGAAGCTTTCTTT | CAWSPTGKGTEAFF | 14 | . | TRBJ1-1 | . | TRBV30
TGTGCCAGCAGTCGCAATAGGGGGCAGAGCTCTGGAAACACCATATATTTT | CASSRNRGQSSGNTIYF | 17 | TRBD1 | TRBJ1-3 | . | TRBV6-6
TGTGCCAGCAGCGGCAGCACAGGGTTTCGGGAGCCCCAGCATTTT | CASSGSTGFREPQHF | 15 | . | TRBJ1-5 | . | TRBV5-6
TGTGCCAGCAGTTCGGACAGAACTGAAGCTTTCTTT | CASSSDRTEAFF | 12 | . | TRBJ1-1 | . | TRBV2
TGTGCCAGCAGCCGGACTAGCGGGAGGGGCAGAGATACGCAGTATTTT | CASSRTSGRGRDTQYF | 16 | TRBD2 | TRBJ2-3 | . | TRBV3-1/TRBV3-2
TGTGCCAGCAGATTACAGGGTTGGGAGCTGTTTTTT | CASRLQGWELFF | 12 | . | TRBJ2-2 | . | TRBV3-1/TRBV3-2
TGTGCCAGCAGCTTATCCGGCGGGAGCAGCTACGAGCAGTACTTC | CASSLSGGSSYEQYF | 15 | TRBD2 | TRBJ2-7 | . | TRBV7-9
TGTGCCAGCTCAAGCCCCGGGACTAGCGGGATCAATGAGCAGTTCTTC | CASSSPGTSGINEQFF | 16 | TRBD2 | TRBJ2-1 | . | TRBV18
TGTGCCAGCAGCCCCGTGGGGGCGGAGGACTACGAGCAGTACTTC | CASSPVGAEDYEQYF | 15 | . | TRBJ2-7 | . | TRBV7-2
TGTGCCTGGAACACCACGACAGGGGACGGGCGATGGACCTCTGGAAACACCATATATTTT | CAWNTTTGDGRWTSGNTIYF | 20 | TRBD1 | TRBJ1-3 | few | TRBV30
TGTGCCAGCAGCTTAGCGGCTCCGGGACAGGAAGCTTTCTTT | CASSLAAPGQEAFF | 14 | TRBD1 | TRBJ1-1 | . | TRBV7-2
TGCGCCAGCAGCCAAGATCGCGGGCGAGCCTACGAGCAGTACTTC | CASSQDRGRAYEQYF | 15 | . | TRBJ2-7 | . | TRBV4-3
TGCGCCAGCAGCCCGGGTATTCTAGCGGGGATGGAGCAGTTCTTC | CASSPGILAGMEQFF | 15 | TRBD2 | TRBJ2-1 | . | TRBV5-1
TGTGCCAGCAGCCAAGGAGGGCTAGCGGGAGGCACAGATACGCAGTATTTT | CASSQGGLAGGTDTQYF | 17 | TRBD2 | TRBJ2-3 | . | TRBV3-1/TRBV3-2
TGTGCCAGCAGTTACGAAGGTGGGAGGAATAACGGGGAGCTGTTTTTT | CASSYEGGRNNGELFF | 16 | . | TRBJ2-2 | once | TRBV6-5
TGCGCCAGCAGCGTATCAGGGGCAAACACTGAAGCTTTCTTT | CASSVSGANTEAFF | 14 | . | TRBJ1-1 | . | TRBV5-1
TGTGCCAGCAGCTTAAGTAGGGGTGGTAGTGAAAAACTGTTTTTT | CASSLSRGGSEKLFF | 15 | . | TRBJ1-4 | . | TRBV7-2
TGTGCCACCAGTGATCACAGGGGGCTGGGCACCGGGGAGCTGTTTTTT | CATSDHRGLGTGELFF | 16 | TRBD1 | TRBJ2-2 | . | TRBV24-1
TGTGCCAGTAGTACAACCCGGGACAAGGTAGCTTTCTTT | CASSTTRDKVAFF | 13 | . | TRBJ1-1 | . | TRBV19